This T cell receptor beta chain was documented in a study of cytomegalovirus exposure and HLA in healthy donors (dated by TCRdb to the late 2010s). In the study overall: In an earlier analysis of 550 to 750 of the donors, 276 Gb of sequence data and some 120 million unique TCR beta sequences from about 190 million T cells were reported. An early release that covered some 640 HLA-typed donors contained 300 to 350 gigabases of sequencing data and tens of millions of unique TCR sequences. Of the 300 to 500 genotyped donors, less than 90% were placed in the genetic ancestry cluster associated with self-reported Caucasian donors. The aim of the study was to test whether cataloging public T cell receptors could identify signatures of past pathogen exposure. The T cell repertoires of some 700 subjects were profiled by immunosequencing and related to cytomegalovirus serostatus. A separate validation cohort of roughly 110 different subjects was used in addition to the roughly 700-subject first cohort. To predict cytomegalovirus infection status, the study brought together high-throughput TCR immunosequencing, statistical association of individual TCRs with disease status, and machine learning. To study patterns of TCR occurrence, a later analysis re-analyzed previously published TCR beta repertoires from 666 donors and added high-resolution HLA genotyping. The later analysis used no new phenotypic data to find candidate immune exposures, relying instead on TCR beta sequences and their occurrence across donors. An earlier analysis of approximately 640 of the donors applied high-throughput TCR beta sequencing to assess whether each TCR beta V gene segment acted as functional or pseudogenic. Alongside the repertoire data, information on donor age, sex, ethnicity and CMV serostatus was compiled. Genome-wide SNP genotypes for about 55% of the roughly 670 donors were used in a later genetic analysis, which treated that subset as a discovery cohort. All discovery cohort repertoires had been generated on a single sequencing platform. HLA typing covered class I and class II loci at four-digit resolution. The number of donors typed differed by locus, with about 629-640 for A, B, C, DRB1 and DQB1, 522 for DQA1, over 600 for DPA1, and some 440 for DPB1. Five DR-DQ haplotypes were treated as single units for association and clustering because of strong linkage in the cohort. Among some 400 genotyped donors of the cohort, an average of around 240,000 unique TCR beta nucleotide sequences were sequenced per donor, around 18% of them non-productive. Findings and caveats that apply to the study as a whole: Sequencing depth was assumed to be roughly uniform across donors in the presence/absence analyses, though that assumption may not hold. When HLA alleles, especially DR and DQ, strongly co-occurred, TCR associations were difficult to assign to individual alleles. Compared with the roughly 670-donor mean, donors in an Asian-associated ancestry cluster had fewer N-insertions in productive TCRs, according to a later genetic analysis. A further reported finding was that TCR beta sequences accurately predicted the HLA-A and HLA-B alleles for most subjects in the first cohort. In a later analysis, 15,000 to 20,000 TCR beta sequences were associated with specific HLA alleles at a false discovery rate of 0.05. In this cohort, only TCR beta chains were sequenced, and detectable features were limited by the absence of alpha or paired-chain data. In a later analysis, most CMV-associated TCR beta chains were found to appear HLA-restricted, with HLA associations seemingly driven largely by CMV exposure. Some IMGT-functional V segments, including TRBV6-2 and TRBV6-3, could not be distinguished by the 87-base-pair reads and were therefore excluded. It was suggested by the authors that the approach could potentially be generalized to other disease states and immunological phenotypes. The earlier analysis of almost 600 of the donors excluded roughly 17 rarely observed V segments, including chromosome 9 orphons, because counts were too low. Several of the top co-occurrence clusters appeared to be linked to parvovirus B19, influenza, CMV and Epstein-Barr virus, according to a later analysis. Broadly in line with IMGT annotations, most TCR beta V segments showed up in productive rearrangements about 87% or about 30% of the time in an earlier analysis of under 700 of the donors. A few of the identified cytomegalovirus-associated TCR beta chains were confirmed in vitro to be specific for cytomegalovirus antigens. V-gene and J-gene trimming of TCR beta chains was associated with a missense DCLRE1C variant in a later genetic analysis, and the association was replicated in an independent cohort. The study gave a list of more than 150 TCR beta chains associated with cytomegalovirus. Immune exposure information for the cohort was limited to CMV serostatus. A later analysis found that HLA-associated TCR beta chains were more clonally expanded and had lower generation probabilities than equally common non-associated chains. In both the original and validation cohorts, the classifier was reported to diagnose cytomegalovirus status with high specificity and sensitivity. Because some donors lacked HLA typing at each locus, the association tests relied only on the typed subset. A group of highly shared sequence variants was considered likely to be a technical artifact of the sequencing pipeline. In a later analysis, the rate of TCR association differed among HLA loci, with DRB1 alleles having the most associated TCRs and HLA-C alleles having the fewest. Correlated functional status among segregating V segments might reflect linkage disequilibrium, but an unknown experimental factor could not be ruled out. Most TCR sequences were seen in very few donors, while some public TCRs were found in many individuals.

The cohort consisted of fewer than 700 healthy bone marrow donors. At the time of sampling, all cohort members were nominally healthy, though unrecorded immune exposures were likely present. The donor was CMV seronegative and was included in the group of 352 seronegative cohort members. A peripheral blood sample was provided by each donor, and peripheral blood mononuclear cells were used for TCR beta sequencing. Genomic DNA extraction from the blood cell samples was performed with the Qiagen DNeasy Blood Extraction Kit. Note on this clone: The antigen this receptor binds is unknown. Base qualities were left out, and no much larger clone turns up one base away.

The method behind the library was the immunoSEQ multiplex PCR assay. For the multiplex PCR, a mixture combining 60 forward primers for TCR Vbeta segments and 13 reverse primers for TCR Jbeta segments was used. Amplification of the CDR3 region of rearranged TCR beta genes was performed with a multiplex PCR assay on genomic DNA. Amplified TCR beta libraries were sequenced as 87-base-pair reads on the Illumina HiSeq System. The authors' pipeline ran thus. In a later analysis, tens of millions of unique TCR beta chains were counted across the roughly 610 repertoires, and about 9.9 million of these chains were shared by at least two donors. Raw reads were error-corrected and collapsed into unique sequences by a nearest-neighbor algorithm in which closely related sequences were merged to remove PCR and sequencing errors. V, D and J gene segments were assigned by aligning CDR3 sequences to IMGT reference sequences. For a sequence to be retained, a match of at least six nucleotides was required to both a V gene segment and a J gene segment. Rearrangements were classified as productive when the CDR3 lacked stop codons and remained in frame with V and J, and all other rearrangements were classified as non-productive. CDR3 was defined according to IMGT convention as the region running from the second conserved V-encoded cysteine to the conserved J-encoded phenylalanine. The earlier analysis of about 610 of the donors excluded sequences that lacked an unambiguous match to a single V gene segment. In an earlier analysis of about 590 of the donors, a V segment was called functional when productive rearrangements were above 56.7%, and segregating when the standard deviation between donors exceeded 5%. To diagnose cytomegalovirus status from the catalog of TCR beta chain sequences, a statistical classification framework was built. In a later analysis, TCR nucleotide sequences were compared against IMGT/GENE-DB human TR gene sequences so that V and J genes could be assigned. In a later analysis, CDR3 sequences and most-parsimonious VDJ recombination scenarios were assigned using the TCRdist pipeline. A later analysis defined each TCR beta chain by its CDR3 amino acid sequence plus V-gene family, and excluded reads lacking a unique V-gene family. As a way to deal with suspected cross-contamination and a sequencing artifact, a later analysis dropped under 600 nucleotide sequences that were highly shared and had low generation probability. For each public chain, a later analysis derived a clonal expansion index from normalized ranks of inferred template counts within each repertoire. Generation probabilities in a later analysis came from a VDJ recombination model fitted to out-of-frame rearrangements, and those results were checked against IGoR. In a later analysis, TCR-TCR, TCR-HLA and TCR-CMV co-occurrence was scored with hypergeometric tests, and a repertoire-size bias correction was applied to TCR pairs. A later analysis estimated false discovery rates by permuting HLA or CMV assignments 20 times. In a later analysis, co-occurring TCRs were grouped using DBSCAN, and TCRdist sequence similarity was added for clustering within HLA-allele-positive subsets. Co-occurrence clustering excluded repertoires with fewer than 30,000 or more than 120,000 public chains, plus five with anomalous nucleotide sharing. In its TCRdb copy, this immuneACCESS table keeps in-frame sequences only and misses some clones. Where compared with another copy, unresolved V genes explain less than half of these, and the others have no known cause. V and J calls and clone size are those listed in that table; D and trimming were worked out from the DNA. Counted in this sample were 130,000 to 150,000 clones; 75% to 80% of them appeared once. The ten biggest clones cover 1.7% of the sample.

CDR1 and CDR2 are drawn from the germline V gene (reference sequence): MNHNY, SVGAGI. The CDR3 numbers 16 residues from cysteine through phenylalanine. Kept here is only the CDR3 DNA, which spans 48 bases and is read in frame from base 1. Trimming takes 0 bases from V and 3 bases from J, and the germline ends sit 11 bases apart. This chain joins TRBV6-6 to TRBJ1-4, with TRBD1 as a weak D call on 5 bases. The sample was PBMCs. This TCR came from a woman in her 30s in good health and CMV-seronegative. CDR3 region: CASSYSGPGSNEKLFF. The sequence in DNA is TGTGCCAGCAGTTACTCGGGGCCAGGGTCTAATGAAAAACTGTTTTTT.